This entry features one T cell receptor (beta chain) sequence. No antigen is known for it. Each CDR3 protein is one row after TCRdb ran MiXCR on the 5' RACE reads. The sample lists a few hundred thousand distinct CDR3 sequences; around 18% were seen once. This CDR3 is 11 amino acids long. V lost 1 base and J lost 3, with 1 base in between. The germline gives CDR1 DFQATT, CDR2 SNEGSKA (reference sequence). This sample is drawn from a study of identical twins. The study, taken as a whole, reports: Twins' excess sharing was less marked for out-of-frame beta sequences.

Healthy Caucasian donors formed the entire cohort. The TCR originated in a man aged 45-65 years in good health. V usage is TRBV20-1 and J usage is TRBJ2-4, with D unclear. Sequenced input: naive T cells sorted from blood. CDR3 coding DNA: TGCAGTGCTAGAGTCAAAAACATTCAGTACTTC. It yields the protein CSARVKNIQYF.